These T cell receptor beta chains were read from a single sample in a study of blood T cell repertoires in COVID-19. Sequencing was performed with immunoSEQ multiplex PCR; in TCRdb, only in-frame clones are kept and a portion is missing. This table has 250,000 or so clones, roughly 80% appearing once. Sequencing was done on a sample of PBMCs or T cells enriched from blood (not recorded which). These receptors originate from a man in his fifties or sixties who had recovered from COVID-19. Each CDR3 is given with its conserved first and last residue. Fields, in order: J gene, clone size, D gene, V gene, CDR3 protein, CDR3 DNA. A D gene is named only where the DNA matches it firmly. Size values are once, few and many counts, or a class for expanded clones, and some rows have none.

>TRBJ2-1|NA|TRBD2|TRBV28
CASSAGTSGSNEQFF
TGTGCCAGCAGTGCCGGGACTAGCGGGAGTAATGAGCAGTTCTTC
>TRBJ1-2|NA|NA|TRBV7-2
CASSLAWVTGGAF
TGTGCCAGCAGCTTAGCGTGGGTTACAGGAGGGGCCTTC
>TRBJ2-1|NA|TRBD2|TRBV7-9
CASRKGLGNDGEQFF
TGTGCCAGCAGGAAGGGACTAGGGAACGACGGTGAGCAGTTCTTC
>TRBJ2-1|NA|NA|TRBV3-1/TRBV3-2
CASSQEGGGLSYNEQFF
TGTGCCAGCAGCCAAGAGGGAGGGGGGTTATCCTACAATGAGCAGTTCTTC
>TRBJ1-1|NA|TRBD1|TRBV11-3
CASSAGGTANTEAFF
TGTGCCAGCAGCGCAGGGGGGACAGCGAACACTGAAGCTTTCTTT
>TRBJ1-1|NA|NA|TRBV7-6
CASSLSRGGNTEAFF
TGTGCCAGCAGCTTAAGTCGGGGAGGGAACACTGAAGCTTTCTTT
>TRBJ2-2|NA|TRBD1|TRBV15
CATSTGGNTGELFF
TGTGCCACCTCGACAGGGGGAAACACCGGGGAGCTGTTTTTT
>TRBJ2-2|NA|TRBD2|TRBV19
CASSLLAGGNTGELFF
TGTGCCAGCAGCCTACTAGCGGGGGGGAACACCGGGGAGCTGTTTTTT
>TRBJ2-7|NA|TRBD1|TRBV18
CASSWGQGPYEQYF
TGTGCCAGCTCATGGGGACAGGGCCCCTACGAGCAGTACTTC
>TRBJ1-6|NA|TRBD1|TRBV18
CASSPLGQESPLHF
TGTGCCAGCTCACCCCTTGGACAGGAGTCACCCCTCCACTTT
>TRBJ2-1|NA|NA|TRBV27
CASSLTGTYNEQFF
TGTGCCAGCAGTTTAACGGGGACCTACAATGAGCAGTTCTTC
>TRBJ1-1|NA|NA|TRBV18
CASSPVGGTEAFF
TGTGCCAGCTCCCCCGTTGGCGGCACTGAAGCTTTCTTT
>TRBJ2-3|NA|TRBD1|TRBV10-3
CAISETDRPADTQYF
TGTGCCATCAGTGAGACGGACAGGCCCGCAGATACGCAGTATTTT
>TRBJ1-2|NA|TRBD1|TRBV6-2/TRBV6-3
CASSRPDRDSNYGYTF
TGTGCCAGCAGTCGACCCGACAGGGACTCTAACTATGGCTACACCTTC
>TRBJ2-1|NA|NA|TRBV7-3
CASSPTGREQFF
TGTGCCAGCAGCCCTACTGGGCGTGAGCAGTTCTTC
>TRBJ1-5|NA|TRBD1|TRBV10-2
CASRDRGISGNQPQHF
TGCGCCAGCCGGGACAGGGGAATTTCGGGCAATCAGCCCCAGCATTTT
>TRBJ1-5|once|TRBD1|TRBV5-6
CASSLGVQGSQPQHF
TGTGCCAGCAGCTTGGGAGTACAGGGGAGTCAGCCCCAGCATTTT
>TRBJ2-5|once|NA|TRBV9
CASSPDSKPETQYF
TGTGCCAGCAGCCCTGACAGTAAACCAGAGACCCAGTACTTC
>TRBJ1-6|NA|TRBD1|TRBV18
CASSPPGQGESPLHF
TGTGCCAGCTCACCACCGGGACAGGGTGAATCACCCCTCCACTTT
>TRBJ2-2|NA|TRBD1|TRBV29-1
CSARTGTGNTGELFF
TGCAGCGCAAGAACCGGGACAGGAAACACCGGGGAGCTGTTTTTT
>TRBJ2-1|NA|NA|TRBV15
CATSKGGENEQFF
TGTGCCACCAGCAAAGGGGGGGAGAATGAGCAGTTCTTC
>TRBJ1-1|NA|TRBD1|TRBV5-1
CASSSLDRGSTEAFF
TGCGCCAGCAGCTCCTTGGACAGGGGGTCCACTGAAGCTTTCTTT
>TRBJ1-2|NA|NA|TRBV7-8
CASSLQDGEGYTF
TGTGCCAGCAGCTTGCAGGACGGGGAAGGCTACACCTTC
>TRBJ2-7|NA|NA|TRBV30
CAWSVQNRPYEQYF
TGTGCCTGGAGTGTACAGAACAGGCCCTACGAGCAGTACTTC
>TRBJ2-5|few|TRBD2|TRBV11-3
CASSTGTSGLETQYF
TGTGCCAGCAGCACCGGGACTAGCGGGTTGGAGACCCAGTACTTC
>TRBJ2-2|NA|TRBD2|TRBV7-6
CASSQRERNTGELFF
TGTGCCAGCAGCCAGCGGGAGAGGAACACCGGGGAGCTGTTTTTT
>TRBJ2-5|NA|NA|TRBV7-3
CASSPTVTETQYF
TGTGCCAGCAGCCCGACAGTCACCGAGACCCAGTACTTC
>TRBJ2-3|NA|TRBD2|TRBV24-1
CATSSAGVSTDTQYF
TGTGCCACCAGTAGTGCGGGGGTTTCCACAGATACGCAGTATTTT
>TRBJ1-4|once|TRBD1|TRBV18
CASSQTGDEKLFF
TGTGCCAGCTCACAGACAGGGGATGAAAAACTGTTTTTT
>TRBJ2-1|NA|TRBD2|TRBV6-2/TRBV6-3
CASTPMERETFQPPMSSYNEQFF
TGTGCCAGCACCCCTATGGAGCGGGAGACCTTTCAGCCCCCCATGAGCTCCTACAATGAGCAGTTCTTC
>TRBJ2-3|NA|NA|TRBV10-1
CASSAAGSRSQYF
TGCGCCAGCAGTGCCGCGGGGTCCAGGTCGCAGTATTTT
>TRBJ1-1|NA|NA|TRBV21-1
CASSTSGVTEAFF
TGTGCCAGCAGCACATCCGGGGTTACTGAAGCTTTCTTT
>TRBJ1-4|NA|NA|TRBV18
CASSPRGTNEKLFF
TGTGCCAGCTCACCACGAGGAACTAATGAAAAACTGTTTTTT
>TRBJ1-5|NA|NA|TRBV5-6
CASSSTGGIPQPQHF
TGTGCCAGCAGCTCGACGGGAGGTATCCCCCAGCCCCAGCATTTT
>TRBJ1-3|NA|TRBD1|TRBV27
CASSLSLTGERRNTIYF
TGTGCCAGCAGTTTATCGTTGACAGGGGAGAGACGAAACACCATATATTTT
>TRBJ2-2|NA|NA|TRBV4-1
CASSQDDSFGGELFF
TGCGCCAGCAGCCAAGACGATAGCTTCGGCGGGGAGCTGTTTTTT
>TRBJ2-2|NA|TRBD2|TRBV25-1
CASSELLAGDGGELFF
TGTGCCAGCAGCGAATTACTAGCGGGAGATGGGGGGGAGCTGTTTTTT
>TRBJ2-1|few|TRBD2|TRBV18
CASSPGGGGPYNEQFF
TGTGCCAGCTCACCAGGCGGGGGGGGCCCGTACAATGAGCAGTTCTTC
>TRBJ2-3|NA|TRBD2|TRBV9
CASSVATGTSGAPDTQYF
TGTGCCAGCAGCGTAGCTACGGGTACTAGCGGGGCCCCCGATACGCAGTATTTT
>TRBJ1-1|few|TRBD1|TRBV7-9
CASSWGTGSNTEAFF
TGTGCCAGTTCCTGGGGGACAGGTTCGAACACTGAAGCTTTCTTT
>TRBJ2-7|NA|NA|TRBV28
CASTSNRDEQYF
TGTGCCAGCACTTCAAACAGGGACGAGCAGTACTTC
>TRBJ2-7|few|NA|TRBV2
CASSDRLYEQYF
TGTGCCAGCAGTGACAGGCTCTACGAGCAGTACTTC
>TRBJ2-7|NA|TRBD1|TRBV7-9
CASSSAGTGVAHEQYF
TGTGCCAGCAGCTCCGCCGGGACAGGGGTAGCGCACGAGCAGTACTTC
>TRBJ2-7|NA|TRBD2|TRBV25-1
CASSPSGTYEQYF
TGTGCCAGCAGCCCTAGCGGGACCTACGAGCAGTACTTC
>TRBJ2-4|once|TRBD1|TRBV6-5
CASSYPGQGGGNIQYF
TGTGCCAGCAGTTACCCGGGACAGGGGGGCGGGAACATTCAGTACTTC
>TRBJ2-7|few|NA|TRBV3-1/TRBV3-2
CASSHRRVFRLTKSYEQYF
TGTGCCAGCAGCCATAGAAGGGTTTTTAGACTAACGAAGTCCTACGAGCAGTACTTC
>TRBJ2-1|NA|NA|TRBV6-2/TRBV6-3
CASSYSADKPYNEQFF
TGTGCCAGCAGTTACTCTGCGGATAAGCCCTACAATGAGCAGTTCTTC
>TRBJ2-7|NA|NA|TRBV7-2
CASSLTSSYEQYF
TGTGCCAGCAGCTTGACTAGCTCCTACGAGCAGTACTTC
>TRBJ2-5|NA|NA|TRBV28
CASTLGRRGRETQYF
TGTGCCAGCACCTTGGGGAGGAGGGGGCGGGAGACCCAGTACTTC
>TRBJ1-1|NA|TRBD1|TRBV12-5
CASGLGDSSNTEAFF
TGTGCTAGTGGTTTGGGGGACAGCTCGAACACTGAAGCTTTCTTT
>TRBJ2-7|NA|TRBD2|TRBV7-2
CASSLPSGTYEQYF
TGTGCCAGCAGCCTCCCTAGCGGTACCTACGAGCAGTACTTC